A selection of T cell receptor beta chains follows, all from one sample in a study of blood T cell repertoires in COVID-19. The method was immunoSEQ multiplex PCR; TCRdb's version includes in-frame clones alone and lacks a portion of them. The sample has about 480,000 clones, approximately 88% seen once. Sequencing was carried out using PBMCs or T cells enriched from blood (not recorded which). These receptors were taken from a middle-aged woman who had recovered from COVID-19. Each CDR3 is given with its conserved first and last residue. A D gene is named only where the DNA matches it firmly. The size field is filled for only some rows; it gives once, few, many or a size class.

NA,TRBJ2-5,NA,TRBV2,CASSVFQGSMETQYF,TGTGCCAGCAGTGTTTTCCAGGGGTCGATGGAGACCCAGTACTTC
TRBD1,TRBJ1-1,NA,TRBV7-2,CASSSDRGAEAFF,TGTGCCAGCAGCTCGGACAGGGGGGCTGAAGCTTTCTTT
NA,TRBJ1-1,NA,TRBV5-5,CASSLDSQNTEAFF,TGTGCCAGCAGCTTGGACAGCCAGAACACTGAAGCTTTCTTT
NA,TRBJ2-3,NA,TRBV11-2,CASSGGVLTDTQYF,TGTGCCAGCAGCGGCGGAGTATTGACAGATACGCAGTATTTT
NA,TRBJ2-7,NA,TRBV11-3,CASSPYGRGYEQYF,TGTGCCAGCAGCCCCTACGGGAGAGGGTACGAGCAGTACTTC
NA,TRBJ1-4,NA,TRBV20-1,CSAGPYEKLFF,TGCAGTGCGGGGCCGTATGAAAAACTGTTTTTT
NA,TRBJ2-7,NA,TRBV27,CASSLLGFYEQYF,TGTGCCAGCAGCCTACTCGGTTTCTACGAGCAGTACTTC
TRBD2,TRBJ2-3,once,TRBV4-1,CASSQRDYGTDTQYF,TGCGCCAGCAGCCAGCGGGACTACGGCACAGATACGCAGTATTTT
NA,TRBJ2-1,NA,TRBV30,CAWSVYTYNEQFF,TGTGCCTGGAGTGTATACACCTACAATGAGCAGTTCTTC
NA,TRBJ2-2,once,TRBV11-2,CASSLESSGELFF,TGTGCCAGCAGCCTAGAGTCGTCCGGGGAGCTGTTTTTT
NA,TRBJ1-2,NA,TRBV10-2,CASTREEKYYGYTF,TGCGCCAGCACTCGTGAGGAGAAATACTATGGCTACACCTTC
NA,TRBJ1-1,NA,TRBV5-4,CASSDGGYTEAFF,TGTGCCAGCAGTGACGGGGGATACACTGAAGCTTTCTTT
TRBD2,TRBJ2-3,NA,TRBV30,CAWKLAGGVEDTQYF,TGTGCCTGGAAGCTAGCGGGAGGAGTAGAGGATACGCAGTATTTT
TRBD1,TRBJ1-3,NA,TRBV7-2,CASSYRTGLGNTIYF,TGTGCCAGCAGCTACCGGACAGGGCTTGGAAACACCATATATTTT
TRBD1,TRBJ1-1,NA,TRBV29-1,CSVAPGQPNTEAFF,TGCAGCGTTGCTCCGGGACAGCCGAACACTGAAGCTTTCTTT
TRBD2,TRBJ2-1,NA,TRBV7-6,CASSLEGTSGHEQFF,TGTGCCAGCAGCTTAGAGGGGACTAGCGGCCATGAGCAGTTCTTC
TRBD2,TRBJ2-7,once,TRBV6-2/TRBV6-3,CASSWGTSGAPRQYF,TGTGCCAGCAGTTGGGGGACTAGCGGGGCCCCCAGGCAGTACTTC
NA,TRBJ1-5,NA,TRBV7-2,CASSSGGGKYQPQHF,TGTGCCAGCAGCTCGGGCGGAGGGAAATATCAGCCCCAGCATTTT
NA,TRBJ1-4,NA,TRBV7-9,CASTQNLATNEKLFF,TGTGCCAGCACCCAGAACCTTGCAACTAATGAAAAACTGTTTTTT
TRBD1,TRBJ1-1,NA,TRBV24-1,CATRQTGMNTEAFF,TGTGCCACCAGACAGACAGGGATGAACACTGAAGCTTTCTTT
NA,TRBJ2-3,NA,TRBV2,CASSLWGASTDTQYF,TGTGCCAGCAGTCTTTGGGGAGCAAGCACAGATACGCAGTATTTT
TRBD2,TRBJ2-1,few,TRBV11-3,CASSPTSPGLAGEGSEQFF,TGTGCCAGCAGCCCGACATCCCCGGGACTAGCGGGAGAGGGGAGTGAGCAGTTCTTC
NA,TRBJ1-5,NA,TRBV6-6,CASRPSGSNQPQHF,TGTGCCAGCAGGCCTAGTGGAAGCAATCAGCCCCAGCATTTT
TRBD2,TRBJ2-7,NA,TRBV9,CASSAGGASYEQYF,TGTGCCAGCAGCGCCGGGGGGGCTTCCTACGAGCAGTACTTC
TRBD2,TRBJ2-5,NA,TRBV7-8,CASSLAAGGGETQYF,TGTGCCAGCAGCTTAGCGGCGGGGGGGGGTGAGACCCAGTACTTC
TRBD1,TRBJ1-4,NA,TRBV6-2/TRBV6-3,CASSIQGATNEKLFF,TGTGCCAGCAGCATCCAGGGGGCAACTAATGAAAAACTGTTTTTT
NA,TRBJ1-6,NA,TRBV7-2,CASSSGLTRNNSPLHF,TGTGCCAGCAGCTCGGGACTCACGAGGAATAATTCACCCCTCCACTTT
TRBD1,TRBJ1-2,NA,TRBV6-2/TRBV6-3,CASSKIGGRIYGYTF,TGTGCCAGCAGCAAGATAGGGGGCCGGATCTATGGCTACACCTTC
NA,TRBJ1-5,few,TRBV19,CASSTLGQDQHF,TGTGCCAGTAGTACCCTTGGACAAGACCAGCATTTT
NA,TRBJ2-1,NA,TRBV11-3,CASTREGYLNEQFF,TGTGCCAGCACCCGCGAGGGCTACCTCAATGAGCAGTTCTTC
TRBD1,TRBJ2-7,once,TRBV5-4,CASSPDRGFSYEQYF,TGTGCCAGCAGCCCAGACAGGGGGTTCTCCTACGAGCAGTACTTC
NA,TRBJ2-1,NA,TRBV10-2,CASSESSSVGEQFF,TGCGCCAGCAGTGAGTCTTCGAGCGTTGGTGAGCAGTTCTTC
TRBD1,TRBJ2-1,NA,TRBV19,CASSTRQGVWDEQFF,TGTGCCAGTAGTACCCGACAGGGGGTATGGGATGAGCAGTTCTTC
TRBD1,TRBJ1-4,NA,TRBV9,CASSVGAGGNEKLFF,TGTGCCAGCAGCGTAGGAGCAGGGGGGAATGAAAAACTGTTTTTT
TRBD2,TRBJ2-1,NA,TRBV13,CASSLVASGSYNEQFF,TGTGCCAGCAGCTTAGTGGCTAGCGGCTCCTACAATGAGCAGTTCTTC
TRBD2,TRBJ2-1,NA,TRBV2,CASSGGAGVIYNEQFF,TGTGCCAGCAGCGGCGGAGCGGGAGTTATCTACAATGAGCAGTTCTTC
TRBD2,TRBJ2-3,NA,TRBV7-8,CASSPRGSGTSDTQYF,TGTGCCAGCAGCCCCCGGGGTAGCGGGACGAGCGATACGCAGTATTTT
TRBD1,TRBJ2-5,few,TRBV30,CAWRDDRVSETQYF,TGTGCCTGGAGAGATGACAGGGTTTCGGAGACCCAGTACTTC
NA,TRBJ1-1,NA,TRBV18,CASSPGAKTEAFF,TGTGCCAGCTCACCAGGGGCTAAGACTGAAGCTTTCTTT
NA,TRBJ2-5,NA,TRBV5-4,CASSAGSGAGETQYF,TGTGCCAGCAGCGCCGGTTCGGGAGCAGGCGAGACCCAGTACTTC
TRBD1,TRBJ1-2,NA,TRBV7-8,CASSRTGGEGYTF,TGTGCCAGCAGCCGGACAGGGGGTGAGGGCTACACCTTC
TRBD1,TRBJ2-7,NA,TRBV4-3,CASSQGDRPYEQYF,TGCGCCAGCAGCCAAGGGGACAGACCCTACGAGCAGTACTTC
NA,TRBJ2-5,NA,TRBV11-3,CASSLVFQTQYF,TGTGCCAGCAGCTTAGTATTCCAGACCCAGTACTTC
TRBD1,TRBJ2-2,NA,TRBV6-5,CASRFDRGNTGELFF,TGTGCCAGCAGGTTCGACAGGGGGAACACCGGGGAGCTGTTTTTT
TRBD1,TRBJ1-6,once,TRBV7-2,CASSLGGGYDNSPLHF,TGTGCCAGCAGCTTAGGAGGGGGCTATGATAATTCACCCCTCCACTTT
NA,TRBJ2-5,NA,TRBV5-4,CASSLDFGSEQETQYF,TGTGCCAGCAGCTTGGACTTCGGATCGGAGCAAGAGACCCAGTACTTC
TRBD1,TRBJ2-3,NA,TRBV19,CASRSTGASTDTQYF,TGTGCCAGTAGATCTACAGGGGCTAGCACAGATACGCAGTATTTT
NA,TRBJ2-7,NA,TRBV19,CASSIPLRQDEQYF,TGTGCCAGTAGTATCCCTCTACGACAGGACGAGCAGTACTTC
NA,TRBJ1-4,NA,TRBV29-1,CSVEIGAGIGEKLFF,TGCAGCGTTGAAATTGGGGCAGGGATTGGAGAAAAACTGTTTTTT
NA,TRBJ2-1,NA,TRBV12-3/TRBV12-4,CASSFSNEQFF,TGTGCCAGCAGTTTTAGTAATGAGCAGTTCTTC